This T cell receptor (beta chain) appears in the sequencing data of a study of beta chain features in type 1 diabetes. The wider study: All of the samples together had approximately 99 million sorted cells examined.

Study observations and caveats: Type 1 diabetes patients showed fewer insertions and more deletions at VDJ junctions. Across patients, naive, central memory and Treg TCRB repertoires exhibited apparently greater similarity than was observed across healthy donors. High-TCR-expressing cells could be over-represented by cDNA sequencing.

What was sequenced were expressed TCRB transcripts, since all of the isolated RNA had been reverse transcribed. The assay was immunoSEQ multiplex PCR, and TCRdb's table has in-frame clones only and misses some. The table lists about half a million clones, approximately 31% of them singletons. Germline V gene data show CDR1 as MNHEY and CDR2 as SMNVEV (reference sequence). The CDR3 covers 16 residues. Trimming shortened V by 4 bases and J by 1 base, and 17 bases separated the two germline ends. About this clone: The antigen is undetermined.

This clonotype was obtained from a man between 18 and 35 years old in good health. The specimen sequenced was naive CD4+ T cells from blood. This sequence joins TRBV27 and TRBJ2-7; D is possibly TRBD1 or TRBD2 (5 bases each). CDR3 nucleotides: TGTGCCAGCAGTTCAAACCTCCGGGACCCGTCCTACGAGCAGTACTTC. Protein: CASSSNLRDPSYEQYF.